This T cell receptor beta chain was profiled in a study of T-cell reconstitution after alpha-beta-depleted transplantation in children. The germline V and J ends were trimmed by 8 bases and 2 bases, with 7 bases remaining between them. Germline V CDR1 and CDR2: MNHEY, SVGAGI. The CDR3 sequence is 11 residues long. Molecular barcoding with unique molecular identifiers was used for the TCRbeta library. Via MiXCR, TCRdb re-called the PCR reads, giving one row per CDR3 protein. Among just under 550,000 distinct CDR3 sequences listed, approximately 16% were seen once. This TCR came from a human donor who donated a stem cell graft to a child with acute lymphoblastic leukemia. The V gene is TRBV6-5, the J gene TRBJ2-7, with D perhaps TRBD1 (5 bases). The sample here was PBMCs from the stem cell graft donor, taken from the stem cell graft. CDR3 protein: CASGRAYEQYF. The CDR3 DNA reads TGTGCCAGCGGCAGGGCCTACGAGCAGTACTTC.